Shown below are 17 T cell receptor beta chains from a single sample sequenced in a study of blood T cell repertoires in COVID-19. Profiled with immunoSEQ multiplex PCR; TCRdb holds only in-frame clones, not every one. The sample includes under 450,000 clones, approximately 89% of them seen just once. The sequenced sample consisted of PBMCs or T cells enriched from blood (not recorded which). These TCRs come from a man aged 25 to 40 who had recovered from COVID-19.

The count of this clone is one. The chain links TRBV2 to TRBJ1-3; unclear D gene. The V gene lost 4 bases and the J gene lost 0 bases, with 7 bases spanning the gap. The CDR3 runs 14 residues. The germline V gene encodes CDR1 SNHLY and CDR2 FYNNEI. In DNA form, the CDR3 reads TGTGCCAGCAGTGTGGGGAGCTCTGGAAACACCATATATTTT. Its translation: CASSVGSSGNTIYF. The entire variable domain, with the rest obtained from reference TRBV2 and TRBJ1-3, is as follows: EPEVTQTPSHQVTQMGQEVILRCVPISNHLYFYWYRQILGQKVEFLVSFYNNEISEKSEIFDDQFSVERPDGSNFTLKIRSTKLEDSAMYFCASSVGSSGNTIYFGEGSWLTVV.

This chain joins TRBV13 and TRBJ2-3; 7 bases line up with TRBD1. The CDR3 contains 17 residues. The ends lost 4 bases at V and 4 bases at J; junction bases unmatched: 14. CDR1 is PRHDT and CDR2 is FYEKMQ in the germline V gene (reference sequence). CDR3 coding DNA: TGTGCCAGCAGCTCCCAGCTGGACAGGATTATATCAGATACGCAGTATTTT. Translating it yields CASSSQLDRIISDTQYF.

J is TRBJ2-2 and V is TRBV10-3; D call uncertain. CDR1 and CDR2 from the germline V gene are ENHRY and SYGVKD. The V gene lost 0 bases and the J gene lost 2 bases, with 10 bases spanning the gap. The CDR3 is 16 residues long. The CDR3: CAISESFGVNTGELFF. DNA of the CDR3: TGTGCCATCAGTGAGTCGTTTGGAGTAAACACCGGGGAGCTGTTTTTT.

This clone came up once. CDR3 protein: CASNHRGVYNEQFF. CDR3 sequence (DNA): TGTGCCAGCAACCACAGGGGGGTCTACAATGAGCAGTTCTTC. The chain links TRBV7-9 to TRBJ2-1; TRBD1 matches at 8 bases. The length of the CDR3 is 14 residues. Germline CDR1 and CDR2: SEHNR and FQNEAQ (reference sequence). V dropped 7 bases and J dropped 3; count of bases not matched to a gene: 5.

This sequence joins TRBV12-3 or TRBV12-4 and TRBJ2-7, with 7 nucleotides matching TRBD2. V was clipped by 6 bases and J by 4 bases; unmatched bases: 6. This CDR3 region has 13 residues. CDR3 region: CASRLGGVYEQYF. The DNA for the CDR3 is TGTGCCAGCAGACTGGGGGGGGTATACGAGCAGTACTTC.

About this clone: The junction departs from germline at one end; a sequencing error may be responsible. This chain links TRBV6-1 with TRBJ2-2; possible D gene TRBD1, 6 bases. Germline CDR1 reads MNHNS; CDR2 reads SASEGT. The CDR3 is 16 residues long. The CDR3 nucleotides are TGTGCCAGCGGTGAAATTACAGGGTGGTACACCGGGGAGCTGTTTTTT. Amino acid sequence: CASGEITGWYTGELFF.

This chain uses TRBV5-4 with TRBJ2-2; 9 bases agree with TRBD1. Germline V gives CDR1 SGHNT, CDR2 YYREEE (reference sequence). Unmatched junction bases numbered 8, after V lost 4 bases and J lost 7 bases. This CDR3 spans 15 amino acids. The CDR3 bases are TGTGCCAGCAGCCCCCGGGACAGGGTAGGCGGGGAGCTGTTTTTT. Protein product: CASSPRDRVGGELFF.

This chain uses TRBV6-5 with TRBJ2-7; tentative D call: TRBD2 (6 bases). The CDR3 has 14 residues. Per the germline V gene, CDR1 is MNHEY and CDR2 is SVGAGI. V lost 2 bases, J lost 2 bases, and 10 bases lay in between. Here the CDR3 DNA reads TGTGCCAGCAGTTACGATCCGGGGGCCTACGAGCAGTACTTC. Its translation is CASSYDPGAYEQYF.

This rearrangement joins TRBV6-4 to TRBJ1-6; D unresolved. CDR1 and CDR2 (germline): MRHNA, SNTAGT. This CDR3 has 15 residues. The V and J ends lost 3 bases and 0 bases respectively, with 6 bases between them. The CDR3 protein is CASSEGSSYNSPLHF. The DNA of the CDR3 is TGTGCCAGCAGTGAAGGGAGCTCCTATAATTCACCCCTCCACTTT.

This sequence joins TRBV7-9 and TRBJ2-2, with a tentative D call TRBD2 (5 bases). The CDR3 is 15 residues long. The V gene's germline CDR1 is SEHNR and CDR2 FQNEAQ (reference sequence). V was cut by 5 bases and J by 4 bases, with 14 bases left in between. This CDR3 is CASSPDWLGTGELFF. The CDR3 DNA reads as TGTGCCAGCAGCCCGGACTGGTTAGGCACCGGGGAGCTGTTTTTT. Full variable domain (missing parts from reference TRBV7-9 and TRBJ2-2): DTGVSQNPRHKITKRGQNVTFRCDPISEHNRLYWYRQTLGQGPEFLTYFQNEAQLEKSRLLSDRFSAERPKGSFSTLEIQRTEQGDSAMYLCASSPDWLGTGELFFGEGSRLTVL.

This clone was detected a few times. The sample has other DNA sequences that encode this CDR3 too. V is TRBV29-1 and J is TRBJ1-1; D uncertain. V was trimmed by 6 bases and J by 4 bases, leaving 9 bases between them. The CDR3 is 11 residues long. Germline CDR1 is SQVTM and CDR2 is ANQGSEA. CDR3 in amino acids: CSVPGSTEAFF. DNA for the CDR3: TGCAGCGTGCCAGGAAGCACTGAAGCTTTCTTT.

V is TRBV6-5 and J is TRBJ1-5; the D is unclear. Trimming removed 6 bases from V and 7 bases from J, with 16 bases in between. CDR1 and CDR2 from the germline V gene are MNHEY and SVGAGI. The CDR3 covers 14 residues. The CDR3, as DNA: TGTGCCAGCAGCTCCCGGGAGGGAAGCCAGCCCCAGCATTTT. Protein product: CASSSREGSQPQHF.

This clone has only one observation. The rearrangement joins TRBV18 to TRBJ1-2; 11 bases agree with TRBD1. The CDR3 is 15 amino acids. CDR1 and CDR2 (germline): KGHSH, LQKENI. Trimming at V came to 1 base and at J to 8 bases, leaving 6 bases not matched to a gene. Written as DNA, the CDR3 is TGTGCCAGCTCACCACTTGGGACAGGGGGGCTCGGCTACACCTTC. Translation: CASSPLGTGGLGYTF. Drawing the rest from reference TRBV18 and TRBJ1-2, the complete variable domain is NAGVMQNPRHLVRRRGQEARLRCSPMKGHSHVYWYRQLPEEGLKFMVYLQKENIIDESGMPKERFSAEFPKEGPSILRIQQVVRGDSAAYFCASSPLGTGGLGYTFGSGTRLTVV.

The CDR3 DNA is TGTGCGGTCGAGGGGGAAAATTCACCCCTCCACTTT. This encodes CAVEGENSPLHF. The gene calls are TRBV7-9 and TRBJ1-6; a possible D gene is TRBD1 (6 bases). CDR1 and CDR2 from the germline V gene are SEHNR and FQNEAQ (reference sequence). There are 12 residues in the CDR3.

This chain links TRBV3-1 (or the pseudogene TRBV3-2) with TRBJ2-4; D might be TRBD1 (5 bases). Trimming removed 5 bases at V and 2 bases at J, with 7 bases between. Looked up from germline, CDR1 is LGHDT and CDR2 is YNNKEL (reference sequence). The CDR3 length is 13 residues. The CDR3 nucleotides read TGTGCCAGCAGCTCAGGGCCCAAAAACATTCAGTACTTC. Translation: CASSSGPKNIQYF.

This rearrangement joins TRBV7-9 to TRBJ1-1; weak D call: TRBD1 (6 bases). CDR1 is SEHNR, CDR2 FQNEAQ, per germline (reference sequence). CDR3 size: 15 residues. With 5 bases removed from V and 0 bases from J, the gap between germline ends came to 13 bases. In DNA form, the CDR3 reads TGTGCCAGCAGCACGCGACAGGACATGAACACTGAAGCTTTCTTT. Its translation is CASSTRQDMNTEAFF.

The gene calls are TRBV4-3 and TRBJ2-7; tentatively, D is TRBD1 (5 bases). Deletions cut 1 base from V and 3 bases from J, with 7 bases between. CDR3 length equals 13 residues. CDR1 is LGHNA, CDR2 YSLEER, per germline. In nucleotides, the CDR3 is TGCGCCAGCAGCCAAGTTCAGGGCTACGAGCAGTACTTC. It yields the protein CASSQVQGYEQYF.